One sample yielded the 25 T cell receptor beta chains listed below, sequenced in a study of blood T cell repertoires in COVID-19. Measured with immunoSEQ multiplex PCR; TCRdb has only the in-frame clones, and not every one. Altogether about 220,000 clones are present, approximately 80% being singletons, with the ten largest covering about 13%. Sequencing used peripheral blood. The source of these receptors is a human donor in a cohort sampled during active COVID-19.

Only one count was recorded for this clone. The chain has TRBV7-2 and TRBJ2-7; 10 bases fit TRBD2. Germline CDR1 is SGHTA and CDR2 is FQGNSA. The CDR3 runs 15 residues. The J segment lost 7 bases and the V segment lost 1 base, leaving 7 bases of the junction unmatched. CDR3 region: CASSLVLAGEREQYF. The DNA of the CDR3 is TGTGCCAGCAGCTTAGTCCTAGCGGGGGAGCGGGAGCAGTACTTC.

This chain uses TRBV6-5 with TRBJ2-1; possibly TRBD2 for D (5 bases). The V gene lost 8 bases and the J gene lost 10 bases, with 18 bases spanning the gap. In germline, CDR1 is MNHEY, CDR2 SVGAGI. CDR3 length: 13 amino acids. CDR3 coding DNA: TGTGCCAGCGGAAAGCGGCCGCCTGAGGAGCAGTTCTTC. Translated, it gives CASGKRPPEEQFF.

The chain is built from TRBV5-1 and TRBJ2-3; weak D call: TRBD2 (5 bases). Germline CDR1 is SGHRS and CDR2 is YFSETQ. This CDR3 spans 15 amino acids. V was pared by 4 bases and J by 5 bases, with 17 bases between. The CDR3 spells CASSALWTARDTQYF. CDR3 DNA sequence: TGCGCCAGCAGCGCTCTCTGGACTGCCCGAGATACGCAGTATTTT. The variable domain in full, with the rest retrieved from reference TRBV5-1 and TRBJ2-3, is KAGVTQTPRYLIKTRGQQVTLSCSPISGHRSVSWYQQTPGQGLQFLFEYFSETQRNKGNFPGRFSGRQFSNSRSEMNVSTLELGDSALYLCASSALWTARDTQYFGPGTRLTVL.

This chain joins TRBV9 and TRBJ2-3, with a weak D call TRBD1 (6 bases). V lost 4 bases and J 2 bases, leaving 11 bases between the germline ends. The CDR3 runs to 14 residues. From germline, CDR1 is SGDLS and CDR2 YYNGEE. The CDR3 sequence is CASSPGQHTDTQYF. The CDR3 DNA sequence: TGTGCCAGCAGCCCCGGACAGCACACAGATACGCAGTATTTT.

This chain uses TRBV7-3 with TRBJ2-2; D is undetermined. CDR3 length equals 13 residues. The ends were cut back, 1 base at V and 7 bases at J, with 7 bases in the middle. Germline CDR1 and CDR2: SGHTA and FQGTGA. The CDR3 reads CASSLNSGGELFF. In nucleotides, the CDR3 is TGTGCCAGCAGCTTAAACAGTGGCGGGGAGCTGTTTTTT.

The rearrangement uses TRBV2 and TRBJ1-3, with 10 positions matching TRBD1. V lost 6 bases, J lost 4 bases, and 6 bases stayed unmatched. This CDR3 region has 15 residues. Germline CDR1 SNHLY, CDR2 FYNNEI. CDR3 region: CASRAGTGDGNTIYF. CDR3 sequence (DNA): TGTGCCAGCAGGGCCGGGACAGGGGACGGAAACACCATATATTTT. The whole variable domain, remainder taken from reference TRBV2 and TRBJ1-3, is EPEVTQTPSHQVTQMGQEVILRCVPISNHLYFYWYRQILGQKVEFLVSFYNNEISEKSEIFDDQFSVERPDGSNFTLKIRSTKLEDSAMYFCASRAGTGDGNTIYFGEGSWLTVV.

The chain carries TRBV2 and TRBJ2-7, with a weak D call TRBD1 (6 bases). With 5 bases removed from V and 6 bases from J, the gap between germline ends came to 14 bases. The CDR3 has 13 residues. Germline V gives CDR1 SNHLY, CDR2 FYNNEI. The CDR3 DNA is TGTGCCAGCAGTTCTGGATTCAGGGGCGAGCAGTACTTC. Translated, it gives CASSSGFRGEQYF. The whole variable domain, remainder taken from reference TRBV2 and TRBJ2-7, is EPEVTQTPSHQVTQMGQEVILRCVPISNHLYFYWYRQILGQKVEFLVSFYNNEISEKSEIFDDQFSVERPDGSNFTLKIRSTKLEDSAMYFCASSSGFRGEQYFGPGTRLTVT.

As concerns this clone: The same CDR3 arises from other DNA sequences in this sample as well. The rearrangement uses TRBV9 and TRBJ2-3; D is perhaps TRBD2 (6 bases). Trimming pared 2 bases from V and 2 bases from J, leaving 12 bases between. Germline V lookup: CDR1 SGDLS, CDR2 YYNGEE. CDR3 length: 15 residues. The CDR3 nucleotides are TGTGCCAGCAGCGTGGGGGGAGGCCCCACAGATACGCAGTATTTT. Translation gives CASSVGGGPTDTQYF.

This clone was counted only a few times. The chain employs TRBV7-2 and TRBJ2-7; TRBD2 agrees at 14 bases. The germline CDR1 and CDR2 sequences are SGHTA and FQGNSA. This CDR3 has 16 residues. Trimming took 0 bases from V and 5 from J; bases not matched to a gene: 3. CDR3 coding DNA: TGTGCCAGCAGCTTAGCCGGACTAGCGGGAGGCCACGAGCAGTACTTC. Its translation: CASSLAGLAGGHEQYF.

This sequence joins TRBV29-1 and TRBJ2-1; tentatively, D is TRBD2 (5 bases). The CDR3 sequence is 15 residues long. Trimming pared 0 bases from V and 7 bases from J, leaving 16 bases between. Germline V CDR1 and CDR2: SQVTM, ANQGSEA. The CDR3 coding sequence is TGCAGCGTTGAAGATCGCACGGCAGCGGTGAATGAGCAGTTCTTC. Encoded protein: CSVEDRTAAVNEQFF.

The chain is built from TRBV5-4 and TRBJ2-7; TRBD2 might be the D (7 bases). The CDR3 runs to 16 residues. Germline CDR1 is SGHNT and CDR2 is YYREEE (reference sequence). Trimming took off 4 bases at V and 5 bases at J, with 22 bases between the two ends. The CDR3 nucleotides read TGTGCCAGCAGCAAAATGCCGGGGGGCCGGGGCGACGAGCAGTACTTC. This codes for CASSKMPGGRGDEQYF. Complete variable domain (other parts from reference TRBV5-4 and TRBJ2-7): ETGVTQSPTHLIKTRGQQVTLRCSSQSGHNTVSWYQQALGQGPQFIFQYYREEENGRGNFPPRFSGLQFPNYSSELNVNALELDDSALYLCASSKMPGGRGDEQYFGPGTRLTVT.

The V call is TRBV28, the J call TRBJ1-5, with D uncertain. V shed 11 bases and J shed 2 bases, with 13 bases lying between them. The germline CDR1 and CDR2 sequences are MDHEN and SYDVKM. The CDR3 length is 13 residues. In nucleotides, the CDR3 is TGTGCCTCCGAGGTGAAGGGCAATCAGCCCCAGCATTTT. As protein: CASEVKGNQPQHF.

This clone turned up a few times. The chain recombines TRBV10-3 with TRBJ1-1, with 11 bases matching TRBD1. In germline, CDR1 is ENHRY, CDR2 SYGVKD. V was clipped by 6 bases and J by 4 bases; unmatched bases: 10. This CDR3 is built from 16 residues. The CDR3 region is CAIREWGQGDFTEAFF. The CDR3 nucleotides read TGTGCCATCAGAGAATGGGGACAGGGGGATTTCACTGAAGCTTTCTTT.

The chain has TRBV2 and TRBJ1-3, with a weak D call TRBD1 (5 bases). The CDR3 covers 15 residues. Germline CDR1 reads SNHLY; CDR2 reads FYNNEI. V was shortened by 8 bases and J by 0 bases, with 14 bases between the two germline ends. CDR3 loop: CASASTASSGNTIYF. DNA of the CDR3: TGTGCCAGCGCCTCGACAGCGAGCTCTGGAAACACCATATATTTT. The complete variable domain, with remaining parts taken from reference TRBV2 and TRBJ1-3, reads EPEVTQTPSHQVTQMGQEVILRCVPISNHLYFYWYRQILGQKVEFLVSFYNNEISEKSEIFDDQFSVERPDGSNFTLKIRSTKLEDSAMYFCASASTASSGNTIYFGEGSWLTVV.

This clone appeared a single time. The CDR3 protein is CATSRGGGDYNEQFF. The CDR3 coding sequence is TGTGCCACCAGCAGAGGTGGGGGGGACTACAATGAGCAGTTCTTC. The chain combines TRBV15 with TRBJ2-1; 7 bases are shared with TRBD2. J gave up 3 bases and V 1 base, and 3 bases lay outside the gene matches. Germline CDR1 reads LNHNV; CDR2 reads YYDKDF (reference sequence). CDR3 length equals 15 residues.

The chain combines TRBV4-3 with TRBJ2-1; D gene ambiguous. Trimming removed 0 bases from V and 2 bases from J, with 8 bases in between. CDR1 and CDR2 (germline): LGHNA, YSLEER. This CDR3 is 15 amino acids long. The CDR3 region is CASSQDRQAYNEQFF. The CDR3 DNA reads TGCGCCAGCAGCCAAGATAGACAAGCCTACAATGAGCAGTTCTTC.

Notes on this clone: The sample has other DNA sequences that encode this CDR3 too. The chain links TRBV28 to TRBJ1-5; D is ambiguous. Germline V lookup: CDR1 MDHEN, CDR2 SYDVKM. V lost 3 bases to trimming and J lost 3 bases, with 6 bases between them. The CDR3 consists of 13 residues. CDR3 sequence (DNA): TGTGCCAGCAGTTTCCTAGTCAATCAGCCCCAGCATTTT. Protein product: CASSFLVNQPQHF. Full variable domain (missing parts from reference TRBV28 and TRBJ1-5): DVKVTQSSRYLVKRTGEKVFLECVQDMDHENMFWYRQDPGLGLRLIYFSYDVKMKEKGDIPEGYSVSREKKERFSLILESASTNQTSMYLCASSFLVNQPQHFGDGTRLSIL.

The chain employs TRBV15 and TRBJ2-7, with 7 bases fitting TRBD1. V dropped 9 bases and J dropped 3; count of bases not matched to a gene: 14. Germline V lookup: CDR1 LNHNV, CDR2 YYDKDF (reference sequence). CDR3 length: 15 residues. The CDR3 is CATSRQGHQFYEQYF. The CDR3 DNA is TGTGCCACTAGTCGACAGGGCCACCAGTTCTACGAGCAGTACTTC. The entire variable domain, with the rest obtained from reference TRBV15 and TRBJ2-7, is as follows: DAMVIQNPRYQVTQFGKPVTLSCSQTLNHNVMYWYQQKSSQAPKLLFHYYDKDFNNEADTPDNFQSRRPNTSFCFLDIRSPGLGDTAMYLCATSRQGHQFYEQYFGPGTRLTVT.

This chain connects TRBV6-4 to TRBJ2-4; the match to TRBD2 covers 8 bases. CDR1 is MRHNA and CDR2 is SNTAGT in the germline V gene. V shed 8 bases and J 0 bases; nucleotides not matched to a gene: 18. The CDR3 is 19 residues long. For the CDR3, the DNA is TGTGCCAGCGGGCCCGCGGACTTAGCGGGACACCTAGCCAAAAACATTCAGTACTTC. Translating it yields CASGPADLAGHLAKNIQYF.

The CDR3 reads CASSEIDRGSYEQYF. CDR3 nucleotides: TGTGCCAGCAGTGAGATCGACAGGGGGTCTTACGAGCAGTACTTC. V gene TRBV28 combines with J gene TRBJ2-7; 9 bases map to TRBD1. Trimming at V came to 5 bases and at J to 4 bases, leaving 9 bases not matched to a gene. This CDR3 spans 15 amino acids. CDR1 MDHEN and CDR2 SYDVKM come from the germline V gene.

The table lists this clone with many counts. The chain combines TRBV3-1 (or the pseudogene TRBV3-2) with TRBJ2-2; 8 bases agree with TRBD2. The CDR3 has 19 residues. From germline, CDR1 is LGHDT and CDR2 YNNKEL (reference sequence). V shed 3 bases, J shed 0 bases, and the junction held 12 bases outside the gene matches. CDR3 in amino acids: CASSQGRRAGETNTGELFF. CDR3 DNA: TGTGCCAGCAGCCAGGGGAGGCGAGCGGGGGAAACGAACACCGGGGAGCTGTTTTTT.

The chain has TRBV11-3 and TRBJ2-3; D gene ambiguous. Germline-derived CDR1 and CDR2 are SGHNT and YENEEA. Deletions cut 3 bases from V and 4 bases from J, with 11 bases between. This CDR3 has 14 amino acids. The CDR3 coding sequence is TGTGCCAGCAGCTTCCGTTATCGGGCAGATACGCAGTATTTT. Protein: CASSFRYRADTQYF.

V and J are TRBV27 and TRBJ2-7; tentatively, D is TRBD2 (7 bases). Per the germline V gene, CDR1 is MNHEY and CDR2 is SMNVEV (reference sequence). V lost 1 base to trimming and J lost 3 bases, with 13 bases between them. The CDR3 length is 15 residues. CDR3 region: CASSLLAGEGYEQYF. CDR3 nucleotide sequence: TGTGCCAGCAGTTTATTGGCAGGGGAGGGCTACGAGCAGTACTTC.

The count of this clone is one. This chain links TRBV2 with TRBJ2-3; D is uncertain. The V end was cut by 8 bases, the J end by 4 bases, with 16 bases between. The germline V gene encodes CDR1 SNHLY and CDR2 FYNNEI. CDR3 size: 14 residues. The CDR3 spells CASSLELRADTQYF. DNA of the CDR3: TGTGCCAGCTCCCTAGAGCTTCGGGCAGATACGCAGTATTTT.

The chain joins TRBV11-2 to TRBJ2-5; D ambiguous. Trimming took off 5 bases at V and 5 bases at J, with 9 bases between the two ends. The CDR3 contains 12 residues. Germline CDR1 is SGHAT and CDR2 is FQNNGV. For the CDR3, the DNA is TGTGCCAGCAGCCCTTCCCGGGAGACCCAGTACTTC. Its protein product is CASSPSRETQYF.